Following are 2 T cell receptor beta chains from one sample sequenced in a study of breast tumors, draining lymph nodes, adjacent tissues. One entry per CDR3 protein results from TCRdb running MiXCR on the multiplex PCR reads. The sample lists more than 80,000 distinct CDR3 sequences, about 29% occurring once. Samples came from axillary lymph nodes draining the breast cancer. Source material: axillary lymph node tissue. Receptors originate from a female donor with breast cancer. Some clones in this sample may be carry-over from other donors' samples.

This clonotype was picked up many times. The chain couples TRBV6-2 or TRBV6-3 to TRBJ1-2; 9 nucleotides agree with TRBD1. The junction had 16 bases not matched to a gene; V was cut back by 5 bases and J by 6 bases. The CDR3 runs 17 residues. Germline values: CDR1 MNHEY, CDR2 SVGEGT. Written as DNA, the CDR3 is TGTGCCAGCAGTCACCTCGAGGGACAGGGTAAATTCAATGGCTACACCTTC. Encoded protein: CASSHLEGQGKFNGYTF.

This clonotype was observed many times. V is TRBV11-2 and J is TRBJ2-7; tentatively, D is TRBD1 or TRBD2 (7 bases each). There are 15 residues in the CDR3. Germline CDR1 SGHAT, CDR2 FQNNGV. Trimming shortened V by 5 bases and J by 0 bases, and 14 bases separated the two germline ends. The CDR3 DNA is TGTGCCAGCAGCCGGGGGGACAGTACCTCCTACGAGCAGTACTTC. Translating gives CASSRGDSTSYEQYF.